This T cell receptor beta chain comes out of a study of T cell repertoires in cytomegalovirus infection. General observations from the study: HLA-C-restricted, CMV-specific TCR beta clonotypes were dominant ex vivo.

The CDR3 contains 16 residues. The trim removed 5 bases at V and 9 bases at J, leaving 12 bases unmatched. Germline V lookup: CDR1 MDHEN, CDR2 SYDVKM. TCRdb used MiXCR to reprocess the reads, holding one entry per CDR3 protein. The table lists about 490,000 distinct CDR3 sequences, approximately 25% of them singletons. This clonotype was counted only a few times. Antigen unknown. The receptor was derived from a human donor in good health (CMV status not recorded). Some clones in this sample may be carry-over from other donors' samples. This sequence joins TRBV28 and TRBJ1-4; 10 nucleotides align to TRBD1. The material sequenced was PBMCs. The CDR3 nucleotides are TGTGCCAGCAGTCAGAGTACCGGGACAGGGGCAAAAAAACTGTTTTTT. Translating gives CASSQSTGTGAKKLFF.